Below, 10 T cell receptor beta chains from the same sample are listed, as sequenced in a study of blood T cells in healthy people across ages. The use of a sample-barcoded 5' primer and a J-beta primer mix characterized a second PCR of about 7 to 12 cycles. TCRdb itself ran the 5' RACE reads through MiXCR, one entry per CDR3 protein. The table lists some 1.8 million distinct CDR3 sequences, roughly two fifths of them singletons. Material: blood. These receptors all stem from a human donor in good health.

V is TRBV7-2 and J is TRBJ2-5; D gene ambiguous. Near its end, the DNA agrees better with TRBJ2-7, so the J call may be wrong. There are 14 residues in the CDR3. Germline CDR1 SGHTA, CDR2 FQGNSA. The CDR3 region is CASSLGEWAYEQYF. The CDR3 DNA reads TGTGCCAGCAGCTTAGGCGAGTGGGCCTACGAGCAGTACTTC.

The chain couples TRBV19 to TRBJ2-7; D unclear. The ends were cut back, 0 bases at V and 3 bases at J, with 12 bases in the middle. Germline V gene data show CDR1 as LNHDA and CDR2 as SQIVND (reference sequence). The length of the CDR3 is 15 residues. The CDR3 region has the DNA TGTGCCAGTAGTATAGATAACGGAATTATCTACGAGCAGTACTTC. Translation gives CASSIDNGIIYEQYF.

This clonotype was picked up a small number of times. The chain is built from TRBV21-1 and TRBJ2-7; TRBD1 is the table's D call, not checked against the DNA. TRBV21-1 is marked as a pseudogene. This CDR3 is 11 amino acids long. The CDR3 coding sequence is TGTGCCAGCAGTCAACCGGGTGAGCAGTACTTC. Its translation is CASSQPGEQYF.

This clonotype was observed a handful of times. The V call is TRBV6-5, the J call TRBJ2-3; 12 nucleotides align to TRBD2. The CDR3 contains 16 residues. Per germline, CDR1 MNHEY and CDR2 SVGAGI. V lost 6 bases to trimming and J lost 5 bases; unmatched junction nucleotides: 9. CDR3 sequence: CASRFRTSGDLDTQYF. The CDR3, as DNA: TGTGCCAGCAGATTTAGGACTAGCGGGGATCTAGATACGCAGTATTTT.

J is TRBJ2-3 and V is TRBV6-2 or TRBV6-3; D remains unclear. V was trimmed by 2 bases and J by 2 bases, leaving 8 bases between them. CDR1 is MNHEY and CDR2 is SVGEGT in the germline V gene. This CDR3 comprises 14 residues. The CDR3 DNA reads TGTGCCAGCAGTTACGTGTCTACCACAGATACGCAGTATTTT. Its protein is CASSYVSTTDTQYF.

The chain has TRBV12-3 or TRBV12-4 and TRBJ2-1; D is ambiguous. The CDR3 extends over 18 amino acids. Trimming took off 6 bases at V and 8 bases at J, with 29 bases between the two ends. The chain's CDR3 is CASRGITLGFTSLDEQFF. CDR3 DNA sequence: TGTGCCAGCAGGGGAATCACCCTGGGGTTTACCTCTCTGGATGAGCAGTTCTTC.

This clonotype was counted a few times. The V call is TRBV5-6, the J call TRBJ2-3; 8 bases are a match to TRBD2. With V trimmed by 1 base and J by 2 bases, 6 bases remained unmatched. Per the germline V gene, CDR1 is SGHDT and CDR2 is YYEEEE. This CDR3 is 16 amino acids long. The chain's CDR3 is CASSLLERGITDTQYF. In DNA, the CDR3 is TGTGCCAGCAGCTTGCTAGAGCGGGGGATCACAGATACGCAGTATTTT.

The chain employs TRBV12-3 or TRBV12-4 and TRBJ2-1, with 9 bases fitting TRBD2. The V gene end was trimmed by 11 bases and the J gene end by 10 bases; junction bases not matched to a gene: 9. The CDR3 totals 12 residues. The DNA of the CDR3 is TGTGCCGCTGGGACTAGCTTACGAGAGCAGTTCTTC. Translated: CAAGTSLREQFF.

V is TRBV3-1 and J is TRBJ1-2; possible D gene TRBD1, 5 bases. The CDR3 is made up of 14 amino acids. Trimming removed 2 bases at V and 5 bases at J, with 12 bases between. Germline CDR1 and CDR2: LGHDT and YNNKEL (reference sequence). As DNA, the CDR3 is TGTGCCAGCAGCCAACTCCCAAGGGGATATGGCTACACCTTC. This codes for CASSQLPRGYGYTF.

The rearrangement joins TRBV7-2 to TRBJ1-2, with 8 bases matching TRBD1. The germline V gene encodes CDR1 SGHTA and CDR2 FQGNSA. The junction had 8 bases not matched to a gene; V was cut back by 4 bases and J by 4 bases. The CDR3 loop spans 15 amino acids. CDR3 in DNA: TGTGCCAGCAGCTCTTGGACAGGGCAGATCTATGGCTACACCTTC. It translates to CASSSWTGQIYGYTF.